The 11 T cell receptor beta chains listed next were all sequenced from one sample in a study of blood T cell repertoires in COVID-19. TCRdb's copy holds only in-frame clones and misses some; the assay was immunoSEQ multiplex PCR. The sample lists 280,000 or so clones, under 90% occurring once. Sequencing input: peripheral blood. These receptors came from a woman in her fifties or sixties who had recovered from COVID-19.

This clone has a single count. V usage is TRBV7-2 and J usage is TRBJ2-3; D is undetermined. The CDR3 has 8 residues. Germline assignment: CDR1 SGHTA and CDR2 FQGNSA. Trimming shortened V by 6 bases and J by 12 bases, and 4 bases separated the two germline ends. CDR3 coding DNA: TGTGCCAGCAGTCCTCAGTATTTT. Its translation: CASSPQYF.

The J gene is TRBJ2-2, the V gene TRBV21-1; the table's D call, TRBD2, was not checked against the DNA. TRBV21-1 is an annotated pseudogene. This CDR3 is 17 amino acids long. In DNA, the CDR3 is TGTGCCAGCAGCAAAGCGCTTTCCACTCGGGGTTCAGGGGAGCTGTTTTTT. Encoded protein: CASSKALSTRGSGELFF.

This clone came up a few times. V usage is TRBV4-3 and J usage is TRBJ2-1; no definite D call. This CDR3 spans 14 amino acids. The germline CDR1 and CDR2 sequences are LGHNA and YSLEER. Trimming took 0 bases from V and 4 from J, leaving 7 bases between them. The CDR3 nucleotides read TGCGCCAGCAGCCAAGAAGTGGAGTACAATGAGCAGTTCTTC. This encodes CASSQEVEYNEQFF.

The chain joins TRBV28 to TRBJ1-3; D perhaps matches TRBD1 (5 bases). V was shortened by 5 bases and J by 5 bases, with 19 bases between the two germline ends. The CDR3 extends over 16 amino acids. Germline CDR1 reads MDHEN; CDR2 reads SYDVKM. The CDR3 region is CASSPRTPTPRNTIYF. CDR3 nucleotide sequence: TGTGCCAGCAGTCCCCGGACACCTACACCCCGAAACACCATATATTTT. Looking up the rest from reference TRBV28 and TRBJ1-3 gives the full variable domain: DVKVTQSSRYLVKRTGEKVFLECVQDMDHENMFWYRQDPGLGLRLIYFSYDVKMKEKGDIPEGYSVSREKKERFSLILESASTNQTSMYLCASSPRTPTPRNTIYFGEGSWLTVV.

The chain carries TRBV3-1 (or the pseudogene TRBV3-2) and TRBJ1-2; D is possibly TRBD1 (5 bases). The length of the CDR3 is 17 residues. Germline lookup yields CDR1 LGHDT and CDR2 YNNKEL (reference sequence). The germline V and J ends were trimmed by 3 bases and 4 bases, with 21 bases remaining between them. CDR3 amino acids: CASSHVMSQASTYGYTF. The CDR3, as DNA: TGTGCCAGCAGCCACGTTATGTCACAGGCAAGCACCTATGGCTACACCTTC.

CDR3 coding DNA: TGTGCCACCAGTGATCATGGACTAGCTCGGAATGAGCAGTTCTTC. It encodes CATSDHGLARNEQFF. This chain connects TRBV24-1 to TRBJ2-1; 8 positions match TRBD2. Trimming took 3 bases from V and 7 from J; bases not matched to a gene: 7. The germline V gene has CDR1 KGHDR and CDR2 SFDVKD. CDR3 length equals 15 residues.

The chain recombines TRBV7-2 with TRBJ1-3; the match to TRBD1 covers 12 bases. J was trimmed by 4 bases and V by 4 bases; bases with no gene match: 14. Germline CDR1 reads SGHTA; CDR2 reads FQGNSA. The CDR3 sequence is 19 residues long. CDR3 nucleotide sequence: TGTGCCAGCAGCTCCCTCCGGGACAGGGGGCTCAGAGGGGGAAACACCATATATTTT. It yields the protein CASSSLRDRGLRGGNTIYF. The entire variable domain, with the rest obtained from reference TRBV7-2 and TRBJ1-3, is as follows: GAGVSQSPSNKVTEKGKDVELRCDPISGHTALYWYRQSLGQGLEFLIYFQGNSAPDKSGLPSDRFSAERTGGSVSTLTIQRTQQEDSAVYLCASSSLRDRGLRGGNTIYFGEGSWLTVV.

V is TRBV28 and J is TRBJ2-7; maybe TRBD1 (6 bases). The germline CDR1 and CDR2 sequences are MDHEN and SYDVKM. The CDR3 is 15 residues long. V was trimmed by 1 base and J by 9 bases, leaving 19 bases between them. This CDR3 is CASSLSGGPPGRQYF. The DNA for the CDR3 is TGTGCCAGCAGTTTATCTGGGGGCCCCCCAGGCAGGCAGTACTTC.

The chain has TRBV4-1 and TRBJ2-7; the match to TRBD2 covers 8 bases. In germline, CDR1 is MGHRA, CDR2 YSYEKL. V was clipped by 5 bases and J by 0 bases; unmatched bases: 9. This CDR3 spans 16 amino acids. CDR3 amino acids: CASSARPGLDSYEQYF. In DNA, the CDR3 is TGCGCCAGCAGCGCTCGTCCGGGACTAGACTCCTACGAGCAGTACTTC.

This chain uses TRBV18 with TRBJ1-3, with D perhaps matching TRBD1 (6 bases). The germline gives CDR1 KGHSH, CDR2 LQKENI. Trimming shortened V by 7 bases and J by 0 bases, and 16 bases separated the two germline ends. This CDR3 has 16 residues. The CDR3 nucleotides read TGTGCCAGCTTGTTCACAGGGACATCCTCTGGAAACACCATATATTTT. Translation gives CASLFTGTSSGNTIYF.

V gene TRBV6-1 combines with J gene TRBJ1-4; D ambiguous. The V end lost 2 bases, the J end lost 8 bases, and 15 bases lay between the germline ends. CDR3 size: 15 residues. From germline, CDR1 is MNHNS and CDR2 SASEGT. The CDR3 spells CASSERNSFLEKLFF. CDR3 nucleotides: TGTGCCAGCAGTGAACGTAACAGCTTTCTCGAAAAACTGTTTTTT.